What follows are 9 T cell receptor beta chains derived from one specimen sequenced in a study of T cell changes during pregnancy in multiple sclerosis. Libraries were prepared by immunoSEQ multiplex PCR; TCRdb keeps only in-frame clonotypes and omits some of them. The profile shows 90,000 to 95,000 clones, 90% to 95% of them singletons. Sequencing used peripheral blood, obtained in the first trimester of pregnancy. All receptors come from a female donor with multiple sclerosis, enrolled in a pregnancy study.

The rearrangement links TRBV6-4 to TRBJ1-5; D is perhaps TRBD1 (6 bases). Per the germline V gene, CDR1 is MRHNA and CDR2 is SNTAGT. The CDR3 is made up of 10 amino acids. The CDR3 here is CDYTGSKQHF. The CDR3 nucleotides are TGTGACTATACAGGGAGCAAACAGCATTTT.

The CDR3 sequence: CASSFGGRAKNIQYF. The CDR3 DNA sequence: TGTGCCAGCAGCTTCGGTGGGAGAGCCAAAAACATTCAGTACTTC. This sequence joins TRBV13 and TRBJ2-4, with D perhaps matching TRBD2 (5 bases). The CDR3 covers 15 residues. Trimming took off 3 bases at V and 0 bases at J, with 9 bases between the two ends. The germline gives CDR1 PRHDT, CDR2 FYEKMQ (reference sequence).

The table lists this clone with a count of one. The rearrangement joins TRBV29-1 to TRBJ2-2; the match to TRBD1 covers 10 bases. The germline gives CDR1 SQVTM, CDR2 ANQGSEA. The V segment lost 7 bases and the J segment 7 bases; nucleotides outside the gene matches: 9. The CDR3 is 14 amino acids. CDR3 residues: CSANPGTGDGELFF. CDR3 nucleotides: TGCAGCGCCAACCCCGGGACAGGGGACGGGGAGCTGTTTTTT.

The chain recombines TRBV7-2 with TRBJ1-2; TRBD1 matches 10 bases. The CDR3 totals 17 residues. After removal of 4 bases from V and 2 bases from J, the junction contained 10 bases not matched to a gene. The V gene's germline CDR1 is SGHTA and CDR2 FQGNSA. This CDR3 reads CASSSYTKGQGNYGYTF. CDR3 DNA sequence: TGTGCCAGCAGCTCATATACTAAGGGACAGGGGAACTATGGCTACACCTTC.

The rearrangement uses TRBV13 and TRBJ1-2; no reliable D call. Germline assignment: CDR1 PRHDT and CDR2 FYEKMQ (reference sequence). This CDR3 region has 13 residues. V shed 5 bases and J shed 4 bases, with 11 bases lying between them. The CDR3 DNA sequence: TGTGCCAGCAGCCTCGGACGGGGCTATGGCTACACCTTC. Its translation is CASSLGRGYGYTF.

V usage is TRBV14 and J usage is TRBJ1-2, with no clear D. Trimming stripped 4 bases from V and 4 bases from J, with 7 bases between. The CDR3 runs to 12 residues. The V gene's germline CDR1 is SGHDN and CDR2 FVKESK. CDR3 nucleotide sequence: TGTGCCAGCAGCCCCGGGTCCTATGGCTACACCTTC. Translated: CASSPGSYGYTF.

The J gene is TRBJ2-1, the V gene TRBV27; possible D gene TRBD2, 5 bases. The CDR3 is made up of 18 amino acids. Germline assignment: CDR1 MNHEY and CDR2 SMNVEV (reference sequence). V lost 2 bases, J lost 3 bases, and 20 bases lay in between. The CDR3 bases are TGTGCCAGCAGTTTAGGTGGGGTCCCGGGGTTAAACTACAATGAGCAGTTCTTC. Protein sequence: CASSLGGVPGLNYNEQFF.

V usage is TRBV14 and J usage is TRBJ1-6; TRBD1 matches 8 bases. With V trimmed by 5 bases and J by 2 bases, 5 bases remained unmatched. CDR1 and CDR2 (germline): SGHDN, FVKESK. CDR3 length equals 16 residues. The CDR3 DNA follows: TGTGCCAGCAGCTCAAGGACAGGGACCTATAATTCACCCCTCCACTTT. Protein sequence: CASSSRTGTYNSPLHF.

This chain uses TRBV7-9 with TRBJ2-1; D may be TRBD2 (7 bases). The CDR3 is made up of 15 amino acids. Germline CDR1 SEHNR, CDR2 FQNEAQ (reference sequence). V was clipped by 5 bases and J by 6 bases, with 17 bases between them. This CDR3 is CASSHLPGGFNEQFF. The CDR3 nucleotides read TGTGCCAGCAGCCATCTCCCGGGGGGCTTCAATGAGCAGTTCTTC. Variable domain in full (rest from reference TRBV7-9 and TRBJ2-1): DTGVSQNPRHKITKRGQNVTFRCDPISEHNRLYWYRQTLGQGPEFLTYFQNEAQLEKSRLLSDRFSAERPKGSFSTLEIQRTEQGDSAMYLCASSHLPGGFNEQFFGPGTRLTVL.